The clone carrying this T cell receptor (beta chain) was counted between two and nine times. These data belong to a study of radiation and T cells in renal cell carcinoma. The time point denotes: blood 4 weeks post-SBRT, at nephrectomy. Treatment of the sample: 15 Gy SBRT to primary tumor, nephrectomy 4 weeks later. Nephrectomy followed 15 Gy stereotactic body radiation by 4 weeks. After SBRT, blood was collected at 2 and 4 weeks, plus baseline. Assay used: immunoSEQ multiplex PCR; TCRdb lists only in-frame clones, some missing. This sample carries about 43,000 clones, 65% to 85% of them seen once, and the ten largest clones take 25% to 35%. Here the sequenced sample was blood, taken from a patient whose treatment included radiotherapy and nephrectomy. The source of this sequence is a woman in her sixties or seventies with renal cell carcinoma.

The CDR3 coding sequence is TGTGCCAGCAGTAAAACAGTGGCTGAAGCTTTCTTT. It is translated as CASSKTVAEAFF. V gene TRBV6-6 combines with J gene TRBJ1-1; D ambiguous. CDR1 is MNHNY and CDR2 is SVGAGI in the germline V gene (reference sequence). The CDR3 consists of 12 residues. V was cut by 5 bases and J by 6 bases, with 10 bases left in between.